This T cell receptor beta chain was retrieved from a study of T-cell memory formation after mild COVID-19. Findings and caveats of the study: Clones contracting over day 15 to 85 were CD4/CD8 balanced, with later expanders leaning CD4+. Clones from the second wave (peaking day 37) had unconfirmed SARS-CoV-2 specificity. The main location of contracting CD4+ clones was CM and EM, and that of contracting CD8+ clones was EMRA.

This clonotype was seen a handful of times. Antigen: not known. The CDR3 runs 15 residues. Trimming took off 3 bases at V and 0 bases at J, with 10 bases between the two ends. Germline V lookup: CDR1 SEHNR, CDR2 FQNEAQ (reference sequence). Researchers used 5'RACE with constant-segment primers to make TCR alpha and TCR beta cDNA libraries that carry sample barcodes and UMIs. TCRdb re-analysed the 5' RACE reads in MiXCR, keeping a single row per CDR3 protein. The data hold around 450,000 distinct CDR3 sequences, with about 24% observed a single time. The V gene is TRBV7-9, the J gene TRBJ2-3; D call uncertain. Sequencing was done on a sample of PBMCs or a T cell subset sorted from them (not recorded which). The TCR was taken from an adult woman who had mild COVID-19 (a few samples of this study predate the infection). Cell type and time point are not known. The CDR3, as DNA: TGTGCCAGCAGCTTGCCCGGCGCTAGCACAGATACGCAGTATTTT. Encoded protein: CASSLPGASTDTQYF.